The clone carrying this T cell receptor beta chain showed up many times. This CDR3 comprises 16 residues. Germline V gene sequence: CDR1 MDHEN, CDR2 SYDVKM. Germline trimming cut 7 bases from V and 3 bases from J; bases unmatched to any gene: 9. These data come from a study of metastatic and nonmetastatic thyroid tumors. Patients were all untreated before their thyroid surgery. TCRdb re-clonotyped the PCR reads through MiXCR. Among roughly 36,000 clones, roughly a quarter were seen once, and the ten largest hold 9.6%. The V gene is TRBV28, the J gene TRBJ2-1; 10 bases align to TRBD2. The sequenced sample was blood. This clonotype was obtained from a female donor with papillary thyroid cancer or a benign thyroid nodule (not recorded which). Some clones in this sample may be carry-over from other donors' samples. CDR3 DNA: TGTGCCAGCAAGGGAGGAGCGGGAGGGCTCTACAATGAGCAGTTCTTC. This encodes CASKGGAGGLYNEQFF.